These 26 T cell receptor beta chains were sequenced from one sample in a study of T cell responses to AZD1222 COVID-19 vaccine. TCRdb's table, derived via immunoSEQ multiplex PCR, lists solely in-frame clones and lacks some. The table shows more than 95,000 clones, with roughly 88% occurring only once. This sample comprised peripheral blood, obtained on day 0 of AZD1222 vaccination. These receptors all come from an adult in good health.

The V call is TRBV7-3, the J call TRBJ2-2; D assignment may be TRBD1 or TRBD2 (5 bases each). The CDR3 length is 14 residues. The V end was cut by 4 bases, the J end by 4 bases, with 10 bases between. The V gene's germline CDR1 is SGHTA and CDR2 FQGTGA. The CDR3 protein is CASSYTRGTGELFF. The DNA for the CDR3 is TGTGCCAGCAGCTATACGAGGGGCACCGGGGAGCTGTTTTTT.

The DNA of the CDR3 is TGTGCCAGCAGTGTGTCGCGGGAGCAGTACTTC. Translating gives CASSVSREQYF. The chain recombines TRBV2 with TRBJ2-7; D uncertain. This CDR3 region has 11 residues. Trimming cost V 4 bases and J 7 bases, with 8 bases left between them. Germline V gene data show CDR1 as SNHLY and CDR2 as FYNNEI. The whole variable domain, remainder taken from reference TRBV2 and TRBJ2-7, is EPEVTQTPSHQVTQMGQEVILRCVPISNHLYFYWYRQILGQKVEFLVSFYNNEISEKSEIFDDQFSVERPDGSNFTLKIRSTKLEDSAMYFCASSVSREQYFGPGTRLTVT.

The rearrangement uses TRBV9 and TRBJ2-5; 8 bases map to TRBD2. Germline CDR1 reads SGDLS; CDR2 reads YYNGEE. The V gene end was trimmed by 6 bases and the J gene end by 1 base; junction bases not matched to a gene: 14. The CDR3 length is 17 residues. The CDR3 spells CASTAYSGGGIQETQYF. CDR3 nucleotide sequence: TGTGCCAGCACCGCCTACTCAGGCGGGGGGATCCAAGAGACCCAGTACTTC.

The chain links TRBV7-9 to TRBJ2-2; 7 bases line up with TRBD1. Germline V CDR1 and CDR2: SEHNR, FQNEAQ (reference sequence). J gave up 5 bases and V 4 bases, and 7 bases lay outside the gene matches. The CDR3 runs 15 residues. The CDR3 DNA reads TGTGCCAGCAGCTACCTGACAGGGCGGACCGGGGAGCTGTTTTTT. This translates into CASSYLTGRTGELFF.

This rearrangement joins TRBV24-1 to TRBJ2-1, with 9 positions matching TRBD1. CDR1 is KGHDR, CDR2 SFDVKD, per germline. The trim removed 5 bases at V and 2 bases at J, leaving 6 bases unmatched. This CDR3 has 16 amino acids. CDR3 sequence reads: CATSGRTGDTYNEQFF. In DNA, the CDR3 is TGTGCCACCAGTGGTCGGACAGGGGACACCTACAATGAGCAGTTCTTC.

This chain connects TRBV7-9 to TRBJ2-2; D is possibly TRBD1 (5 bases). The CDR3 has 13 amino acids. V was trimmed by 1 base and J by 6 bases, leaving 6 bases between them. Germline values: CDR1 SEHNR, CDR2 FQNEAQ (reference sequence). The CDR3, as DNA: TGTGCCAGCAGCTTAGACAGGTCCGGGGAGCTGTTTTTT. Protein sequence: CASSLDRSGELFF.

The rearrangement links TRBV18 to TRBJ2-1, with a weak D call TRBD1 (5 bases). This CDR3 comprises 14 residues. CDR1 and CDR2 (germline): KGHSH, LQKENI. The V and J ends lost 6 bases and 8 bases respectively, with 17 bases between them. CDR3 protein: CASSQGAVEDEQFF. The CDR3 coding sequence is TGTGCCAGCTCCCAAGGGGCGGTTGAGGATGAGCAGTTCTTC.

The V call is TRBV29-1, the J call TRBJ2-1, with 8 nucleotides matching TRBD2. The CDR3 runs 13 residues. The germline V gene has CDR1 SQVTM and CDR2 ANQGSEA. J gave up 7 bases and V 4 bases, and 6 bases lay outside the gene matches. The CDR3 coding sequence is TGCAGCGTTGGGCTAACGGGAGGGAATGAGCAGTTCTTC. Its translation is CSVGLTGGNEQFF.

A few counts support this clone. The chain links TRBV11-2 to TRBJ2-1; 7 positions match TRBD1. Per germline, CDR1 SGHAT and CDR2 FQNNGV. V dropped 5 bases and J dropped 4; count of bases not matched to a gene: 8. The CDR3 has 15 amino acids. CDR3 coding DNA: TGTGCCAGCAGCATTCGACAGGGCACGTACAATGAGCAGTTCTTC. Amino acids: CASSIRQGTYNEQFF.

The genes are TRBV6-5 and TRBJ1-1, with 7 bases identical to TRBD1. This CDR3 spans 15 amino acids. V lost 6 bases and J lost 3; bases outside the gene matches: 10. The germline V gene has CDR1 MNHEY and CDR2 SVGAGI. CDR3 sequence: CASRSRRGADTEAFF. The CDR3 coding sequence is TGTGCCAGCAGATCCCGCAGGGGGGCGGACACTGAAGCTTTCTTT.

This clone appeared once. The V and J genes are TRBV3-1 (or the pseudogene TRBV3-2) and TRBJ2-7, with 12 bases fitting TRBD2. Per germline, CDR1 LGHDT and CDR2 YNNKEL (reference sequence). The junction had 5 bases not matched to a gene; V was cut back by 5 bases and J by 6 bases. This CDR3 has 14 residues. This CDR3 is CASSYELAGGEQYF. In nucleotides, the CDR3 is TGTGCCAGCAGCTACGAACTAGCGGGGGGCGAGCAGTACTTC.

The chain links TRBV6-1 to TRBJ1-5; 9 bases align to TRBD1. Unmatched junction bases numbered 6, after V lost 4 bases and J lost 2 bases. Germline V lookup: CDR1 MNHNS, CDR2 SASEGT. This CDR3 contains 16 residues. CDR3 protein: CASSAGQGFGNQPQHF. CDR3 nucleotide sequence: TGTGCCAGCAGTGCGGGACAGGGATTCGGCAATCAGCCCCAGCATTTT.

The rearrangement joins TRBV7-2 to TRBJ2-7; 12 bases are shared with TRBD1. The CDR3 is made up of 16 amino acids. Germline-derived CDR1 and CDR2 are SGHTA and FQGNSA. The ends lost 5 bases at V and 2 bases at J; junction bases unmatched: 7. The CDR3: CASSLNRDRGPYEQYF. CDR3 DNA sequence: TGTGCCAGCAGCCTAAATCGGGACAGGGGGCCCTACGAGCAGTACTTC. Drawing the rest from reference TRBV7-2 and TRBJ2-7, the complete variable domain is GAGVSQSPSNKVTEKGKDVELRCDPISGHTALYWYRQSLGQGLEFLIYFQGNSAPDKSGLPSDRFSAERTGGSVSTLTIQRTQQEDSAVYLCASSLNRDRGPYEQYFGPGTRLTVT.

This chain connects TRBV27 to TRBJ1-5, with D perhaps TRBD1 (6 bases). V was cut by 3 bases and J by 5 bases, with 17 bases left in between. The CDR3 contains 16 residues. Germline assignment: CDR1 MNHEY and CDR2 SMNVEV (reference sequence). CDR3 in amino acids: CASSFTPTGRDQPQHF. DNA of the CDR3: TGTGCCAGCAGTTTTACCCCGACAGGTAGGGATCAGCCCCAGCATTTT.

The chain recombines TRBV7-2 with TRBJ2-6, with D maybe TRBD2 (5 bases). V was trimmed by 1 base and J by 0 bases, leaving 10 bases between them. Germline CDR1 SGHTA, CDR2 FQGNSA. The CDR3 totals 17 residues. The CDR3 region has the DNA TGTGCCAGCAGCTTAGTAGGAGGCGCCTCTGGGGCCAACGTCCTGACTTTC. Protein: CASSLVGGASGANVLTF.

V is TRBV6-2 or TRBV6-3 and J is TRBJ2-5; TRBD2 agrees at 7 bases. Unmatched junction bases numbered 5, after V lost 0 bases and J lost 1 base. Germline V lookup: CDR1 MNHEY, CDR2 SVGEGT. The length of the CDR3 is 16 residues. Here the CDR3 reads CASSYSPGGIQETQYF. DNA for the CDR3: TGTGCCAGCAGTTACTCTCCGGGGGGTATCCAAGAGACCCAGTACTTC.

This chain joins TRBV18 and TRBJ2-7, with D perhaps given as TRBD1 or TRBD2 (6 bases each). Trimming took 1 base from V and 7 from J, leaving 14 bases between them. CDR1 is KGHSH and CDR2 is LQKENI in the germline V gene. This CDR3 has 14 amino acids. CDR3 coding DNA: TGTGCCAGCTCACCACGGAGGGGGGATGGAGAGCAGTACTTC. It specifies CASSPRRGDGEQYF. The full variable domain, its missing parts supplied by reference TRBV18 and TRBJ2-7, is NAGVMQNPRHLVRRRGQEARLRCSPMKGHSHVYWYRQLPEEGLKFMVYLQKENIIDESGMPKERFSAEFPKEGPSILRIQQVVRGDSAAYFCASSPRRGDGEQYFGPGTRLTVT.

This chain connects TRBV19 to TRBJ1-5, with 7 bases that match TRBD1. Germline trimming cut 5 bases from V and 3 bases from J; bases unmatched to any gene: 31. From germline, CDR1 is LNHDA and CDR2 SQIVND (reference sequence). The CDR3 extends over 23 amino acids. The CDR3 region is CASSLWGPLQGGHYDYTNQPQHF. For the CDR3, the DNA is TGTGCCAGTAGTCTTTGGGGCCCACTTCAGGGGGGCCATTACGACTACACCAATCAGCCCCAGCATTTT.

The gene calls are TRBV5-1 and TRBJ2-5; 7 positions agree with TRBD1. This CDR3 is built from 13 residues. Germline lookup yields CDR1 SGHRS and CDR2 YFSETQ. V gave up 5 bases and J gave up 4 bases; unmatched junction bases: 5. CDR3 coding DNA: TGCGCCAGCAGTGGCGAGGGGGCAGAGACCCAGTACTTC. Its protein is CASSGEGAETQYF.

J is TRBJ2-3 and V is TRBV12-3 or TRBV12-4, with D maybe TRBD1 (6 bases). CDR3 length: 13 amino acids. V was trimmed by 3 bases and J by 6 bases, leaving 10 bases between them. The CDR3 reads CASSFKGEDTQYF. CDR3 bases: TGTGCCAGCAGTTTTAAGGGGGAGGATACGCAGTATTTT.

The V gene is TRBV28, the J gene TRBJ1-4; possibly TRBD1 for D (5 bases). The V and J ends lost 5 bases and 12 bases respectively, with 16 bases between them. Looked up from germline, CDR1 is MDHEN and CDR2 is SYDVKM. This CDR3 has 13 residues. The CDR3 region is CASSLDSVRELFF. DNA of the CDR3: TGTGCCAGCAGTCTAGACAGCGTTAGGGAACTGTTTTTT. Filled out from reference TRBV28 and TRBJ1-4, the complete variable domain reads DVKVTQSSRYLVKRTGEKVFLECVQDMDHENMFWYRQDPGLGLRLIYFSYDVKMKEKGDIPEGYSVSREKKERFSLILESASTNQTSMYLCASSLDSVRELFFGSGTQLSVL.

The CDR3 region has the DNA TGTGCCACCAGCAGAGAGGGGGGGACCTCCTACGAGCAGTACTTC. This sequence encodes CATSREGGTSYEQYF. This chain joins TRBV15 and TRBJ2-7; TRBD2 matches 7 bases. CDR3 length: 15 amino acids. Germline assignment: CDR1 LNHNV and CDR2 YYDKDF (reference sequence). After removal of 0 bases from V and 0 bases from J, the junction contained 2 bases not matched to a gene.

The chain combines TRBV6-5 with TRBJ2-7; no clear D gene. Trimming took 7 bases from V and 0 from J, leaving 7 bases between them. This CDR3 region has 12 residues. The germline V gene has CDR1 MNHEY and CDR2 SVGAGI. The CDR3 coding sequence is TGTGCCAGCACAAGAGACTCCTACGAGCAGTACTTC. This translates into CASTRDSYEQYF.

The chain uses TRBV4-1 and TRBJ2-7; TRBD2 matches at 8 bases. Looked up from germline, CDR1 is MGHRA and CDR2 is YSYEKL. V was pared by 2 bases and J by 2 bases, with 2 bases of the junction left unmatched. The CDR3 extends over 14 amino acids. The CDR3 nucleotides read TGCGCCAGCAGCCAACTAGCGGGCCCCTACGAGCAGTACTTC. Its protein product is CASSQLAGPYEQYF.

V and J are TRBV27 and TRBJ1-2; TRBD1 might be the D (6 bases). The ends were cut back, 2 bases at V and 4 bases at J, with 8 bases in the middle. Germline V CDR1 and CDR2: MNHEY, SMNVEV (reference sequence). The CDR3 length is 13 residues. CDR3 in amino acids: CASSLGGAYGYTF. The CDR3 DNA is TGTGCCAGCAGTTTAGGGGGGGCCTATGGCTACACCTTC.

This chain joins TRBV29-1 and TRBJ1-1; 7 bases are shared with TRBD1. Germline lookup yields CDR1 SQVTM and CDR2 ANQGSEA. V lost 7 bases and J lost 10; bases outside the gene matches: 15. The length of the CDR3 is 13 residues. For the CDR3, the DNA is TGCAGCGCACAACGGGAGGGGGCTTTAGGAGCTTTCTTT. Amino acids: CSAQREGALGAFF.